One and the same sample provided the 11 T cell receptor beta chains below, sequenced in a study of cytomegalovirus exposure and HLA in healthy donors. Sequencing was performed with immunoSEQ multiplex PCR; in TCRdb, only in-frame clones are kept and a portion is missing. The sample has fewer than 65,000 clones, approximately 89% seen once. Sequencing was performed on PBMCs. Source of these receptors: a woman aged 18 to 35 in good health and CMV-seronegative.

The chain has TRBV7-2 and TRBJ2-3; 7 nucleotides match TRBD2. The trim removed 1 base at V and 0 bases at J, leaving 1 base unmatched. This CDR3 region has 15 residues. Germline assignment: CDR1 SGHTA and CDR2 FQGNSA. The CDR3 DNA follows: TGTGCCAGCAGCTTAGGACTAGCTAGCACAGATACGCAGTATTTT. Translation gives CASSLGLASTDTQYF.

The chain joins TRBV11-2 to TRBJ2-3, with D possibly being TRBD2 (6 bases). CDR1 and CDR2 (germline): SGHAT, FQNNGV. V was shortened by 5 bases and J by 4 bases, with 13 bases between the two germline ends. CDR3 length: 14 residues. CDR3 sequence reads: CASSTQGGADTQYF. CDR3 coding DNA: TGTGCCAGCAGCACGCAGGGAGGTGCAGATACGCAGTATTTT.

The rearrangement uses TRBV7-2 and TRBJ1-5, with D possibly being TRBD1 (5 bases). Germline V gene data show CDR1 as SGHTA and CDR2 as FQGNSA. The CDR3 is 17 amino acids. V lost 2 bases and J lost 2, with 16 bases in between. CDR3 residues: CASSLLGGGGGNQPQHF. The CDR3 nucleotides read TGTGCCAGCAGCTTACTTGGGGGAGGCGGCGGCAATCAGCCCCAGCATTTT.

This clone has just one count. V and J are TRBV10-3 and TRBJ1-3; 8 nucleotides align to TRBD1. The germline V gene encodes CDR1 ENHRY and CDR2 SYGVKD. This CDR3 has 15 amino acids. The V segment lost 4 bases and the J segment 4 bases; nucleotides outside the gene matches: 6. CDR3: CAISGTGPKGNTIYF. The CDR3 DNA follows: TGTGCCATCAGTGGGACAGGGCCAAAAGGAAACACCATATATTTT.

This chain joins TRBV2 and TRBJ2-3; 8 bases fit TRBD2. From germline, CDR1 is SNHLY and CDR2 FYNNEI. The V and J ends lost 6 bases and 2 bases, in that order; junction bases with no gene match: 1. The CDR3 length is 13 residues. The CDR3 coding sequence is TGTGCCAGCAGGCGGGGGGTCACAGATACGCAGTATTTT. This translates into CASRRGVTDTQYF.

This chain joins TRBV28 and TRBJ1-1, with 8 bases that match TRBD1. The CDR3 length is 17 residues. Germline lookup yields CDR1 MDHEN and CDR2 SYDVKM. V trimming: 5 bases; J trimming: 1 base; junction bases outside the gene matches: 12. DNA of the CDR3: TGTGCCAGCAGTCCGGCCAGGGGGCGATCTGGGAACACTGAAGCTTTCTTT. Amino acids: CASSPARGRSGNTEAFF.

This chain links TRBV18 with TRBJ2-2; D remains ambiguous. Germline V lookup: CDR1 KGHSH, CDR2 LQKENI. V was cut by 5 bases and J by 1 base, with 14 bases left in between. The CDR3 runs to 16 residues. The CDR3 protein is CASSNSAPGNTGELFF. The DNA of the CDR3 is TGTGCCAGCTCAAACTCCGCGCCGGGGAACACCGGGGAGCTGTTTTTT.

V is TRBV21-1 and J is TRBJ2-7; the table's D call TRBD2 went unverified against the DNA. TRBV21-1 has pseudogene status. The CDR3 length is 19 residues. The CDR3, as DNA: TGTGCCAGCAGCAAAGTTGCGGTAGCGGGGCCAAGGAGCTCCTACGAGCAGTACTTC. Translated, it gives CASSKVAVAGPRSSYEQYF.

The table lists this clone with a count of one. The CDR3 loop is CASSTRTSGFYEQYF. In DNA, the CDR3 is TGTGCCAGTAGTACCCGGACTAGCGGATTCTACGAGCAGTACTTC. The rearrangement links TRBV19 to TRBJ2-7; 10 positions match TRBD2. This CDR3 spans 15 amino acids. Germline CDR1 and CDR2: LNHDA and SQIVND (reference sequence). Losses at the gene ends were 4 bases for V and 3 bases for J; bases not matched to a gene: 6.

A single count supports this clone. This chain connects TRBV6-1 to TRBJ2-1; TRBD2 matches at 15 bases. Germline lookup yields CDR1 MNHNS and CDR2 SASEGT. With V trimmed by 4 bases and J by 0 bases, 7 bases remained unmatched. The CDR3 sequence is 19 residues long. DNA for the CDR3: TGTGCCAGCAGTGGGCCCGGGACTAGCGGGGGGTCCTCCTACAATGAGCAGTTCTTC. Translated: CASSGPGTSGGSSYNEQFF.

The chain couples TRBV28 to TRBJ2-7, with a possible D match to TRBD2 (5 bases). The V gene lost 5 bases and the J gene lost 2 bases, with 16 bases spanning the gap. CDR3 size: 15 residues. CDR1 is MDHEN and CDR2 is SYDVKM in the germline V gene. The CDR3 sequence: CASSPPGKGTYEQYF. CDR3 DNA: TGTGCCAGCAGTCCCCCGGGGAAAGGGACCTACGAGCAGTACTTC.